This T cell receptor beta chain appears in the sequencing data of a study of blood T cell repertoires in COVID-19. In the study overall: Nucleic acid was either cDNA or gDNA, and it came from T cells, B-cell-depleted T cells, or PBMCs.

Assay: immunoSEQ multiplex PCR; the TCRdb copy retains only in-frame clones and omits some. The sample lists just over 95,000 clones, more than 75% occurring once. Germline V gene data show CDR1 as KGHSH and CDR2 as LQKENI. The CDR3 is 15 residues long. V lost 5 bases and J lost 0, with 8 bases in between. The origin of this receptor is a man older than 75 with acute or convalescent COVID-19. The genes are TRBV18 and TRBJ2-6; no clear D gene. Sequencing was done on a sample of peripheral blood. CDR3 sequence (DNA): TGTGCCAGCTCAGCGCCGAACTCTGGGGCCAACGTCCTGACTTTC. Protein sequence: CASSAPNSGANVLTF. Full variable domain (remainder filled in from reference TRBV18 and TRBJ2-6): NAGVMQNPRHLVRRRGQEARLRCSPMKGHSHVYWYRQLPEEGLKFMVYLQKENIIDESGMPKERFSAEFPKEGPSILRIQQVVRGDSAAYFCASSAPNSGANVLTFGAGSRLTVL.